The rows below give T cell receptor gamma chains drawn from one sample of a study of gamma-delta chains in newborns, infants, children. TCRdb re-identified clones in the reads via CATT. This table holds about 2,700 gamma-chain clones, around a quarter found once. The sample was blood. The receptors were sampled from a child who was a newborn, infant or young child, either healthy, febrile or measles-vaccinated (not recorded which). CDR3s include the opening cysteine and the closing phenylalanine or tryptophan. Fields, in order: clone size, J gene, V gene, CDR3 protein, CDR3 DNA. Size is stated for part of the rows, as once, few or many counts, or as a class when the clone is expanded.

few TRGJ1/TRGJ2 TRGV9 CALWEAAGYYKKLF TGTGCCTTGTGGGAGGCCGCAGGTTATTATAAGAAACTCTTT
NA TRGJP TRGV9 CALWEGRQELGKKIKVF TGTGCCTTGTGGGAGGGTCGGCAAGAGTTGGGCAAAAAAATCAAGGTATTT
NA TRGJP TRGV9 CALWEVRRELGKKIKVF TGTGCCTTGTGGGAGGTGCGTAGAGAGTTGGGCAAAAAAATCAAGGTATTT
large TRGJP TRGV9 CALWEVVELGKKIKVF TGTGCCTTGTGGGAGGTGGTAGAGTTGGGCAAAAAAATCAAGGTATTT
NA TRGJP2 TRGV2 CATWDGHGFYYSSDWIKTF TGTGCCACCTGGGACGGCCACGGCTTTTATTATAGTAGTGATTGGATCAAGACGTTT
NA TRGJP TRGV9 CALWDRSQGLGKKIKVF TGTGCCTTGTGGGATAGAAGCCAAGGGTTGGGCAAAAAAATCAAGGTATTT
large TRGJP TRGV9 CALWDQELGKKIKVF TGTGCCTTGTGGGATCAAGAGTTGGGCAAAAAAATCAAGGTATTT
NA TRGJP TRGV9 CALWEAVTHLRELDKKIKVF TGTGCCTTGTGGGAGGCTGTAACTCACCTGCGGGAGTTGGACAAAAAAATCAAGGTATTT
NA TRGJP TRGV9 CALWEEIQELGKKIKVF TGTGCCTTGTGGGAGGAGATTCAAGAGTTGGGCAAAAAAATCAAGGTATTT
few TRGJP TRGV9 CALWERESELGKKIKVF TGTGCCTTGTGGGAAAGGGAGAGCGAGTTGGGCAAAAAAATCAAGGTATTT
once TRGJP TRGV9 CASWEVQAKELGKKIKVF TGTGCCTCGTGGGAGGTGCAGGCAAAAGAGTTGGGCAAAAAAATCAAGGTATTT
few TRGJP TRGV9 CALWEVLQELGKKIKVF TGTGCCTTGTGGGAGGTGCTACAAGAGTTGGGCAAAAAAATCAAGGTATTT
few TRGJP TRGV9 CALWEVPILGKKIKVF TGTGCCTTGTGGGAGGTACCTATATTGGGCAAAAAAATCAAGGTATTT
NA TRGJP TRGV9 CALWENLQELGKKIKVF TGTGCCTTGTGGGAGAACCTCCAAGAGTTGGGCAAAAAAATCAAGGTATTT
NA TRGJP TRGV9 CALWDGAVRQELGKKIKVF TGTGCCTTGTGGGACGGTGCGGTCCGCCAAGAGTTGGGCAAAAAAATCAAGGTATTT
few TRGJ1/TRGJ2 TRGV8 CAPYYKKLF TGCGCCCCCTATTATAAGAAACTCTTT
NA TRGJP TRGV9 CALWEPKELGKKIKVF TGTGCCTTGTGGGAGCCAAAAGAGTTGGGCAAAAAAATCAAGGTATTT
NA TRGJP TRGV9 CALWEPLVELGKKIKVF TGTGCCTTGTGGGAGCCGCTCGTCGAGTTGGGCAAAAAAATCAAGGTATTT
medium-sized TRGJP TRGV9 CALWDRELGKKIKVF TGTGCCTTGTGGGATCGGGAGTTGGGCAAAAAAATCAAGGTATTT
few TRGJP TRGV9 CALWEEASQELGKKIKVF TGTGCCTTGTGGGAGGAGGCATCACAAGAGTTGGGCAAAAAAATCAAGGTATTT
NA TRGJP TRGV9 CALWEVEKELGKKIKVF TGTGCCTTGTGGGAGGTGGAGAAAGAGTTGGGCAAAAAAATCAAGGTATTT
NA TRGJP1 TRGV9 CALWEVQGTGWFKIF TGTGCCTTGTGGGAGGTGCAGGGCACTGGTTGGTTCAAGATATTT
few TRGJ1/TRGJ2 TRGV9 CALWETDKKLF TGTGCCTTGTGGGAGACTGATAAGAAACTCTTT
large TRGJP1 TRGV2 CATWDGPRGTTGWFKIF TGTGCCACCTGGGACGGGCCGAGAGGTACCACTGGTTGGTTCAAGATATTT
NA TRGJP TRGV9 CALWEIRPQELGKKIKVF TGTGCCTTGTGGGAGATCAGACCACAAGAGTTGGGCAAAAAAATCAAGGTATTT
NA TRGJ1/TRGJ2 TRGV9 CALWEVAKKLF TGTGCCTTGTGGGAGGTTGCTAAGAAACTCTTT
medium-sized TRGJP TRGV9 CALWEVTELGKKIKVF TGTGCCTTGTGGGAGGTTACAGAGTTGGGCAAAAAAATCAAGGTATTT
NA TRGJP TRGV9 CALWNYEELGKKIKVF TGTGCCTTGTGGAACTACGAAGAGTTGGGCAAAAAAATCAAGGTATTT
large TRGJ1/TRGJ2 TRGV5 CATWDRLIQVCYKKLF TGTGCCACCTGGGACAGGCTGATTCAAGTTTGTTATAAGAAACTCTTT
NA TRGJP TRGV9 CALWEVTTGWAQELGKKIKVF TGTGCCTTGTGGGAGGTAACTACTGGGTGGGCGCAAGAGTTGGGCAAAAAAATCAAGGTATTT
medium-sized TRGJP TRGV9 CALWEIAQELGKKIKVF TGTGCCTTGTGGGAGATAGCCCAAGAGTTGGGCAAAAAAATCAAGGTATTT
NA TRGJP1 TRGV9 CALWEGSWFKIF TGTGCCTTGTGGGAGGGTAGTTGGTTCAAGATATTT
few TRGJP1 TRGV9 CALWEVQNATGWFKIF TGTGCCTTGTGGGAGGTGCAGAATGCCACTGGTTGGTTCAAGATATTT
NA TRGJP TRGV9 CALWEVTSLGLGKKIKVF TGTGCCTTGTGGGAGGTGACTTCTCTCGGGTTGGGCAAAAAAATCAAGGTATTT
NA TRGJP TRGV9 CALWEVLELGKKIKVF TGTGCCTTGTGGGAGGTCTTGGAGTTGGGCAAAAAAATCAAGGTATTT
NA TRGJP TRGV9 CALWEVVELGKKIKVF TGTGCCTTGTGGGAGGTTGTCGAGTTGGGCAAAAAAATCAAGGTATTT
NA TRGJ1/TRGJ2 TRGV9 CALWESYKKLF TGTGCCTTGTGGGAGAGCTATAAGAAACTCTTT
NA TRGJP TRGV9 CALWEVQEGQLGKKIKVF TGTGCCTTGTGGGAGGTGCAAGAGGGTCAGTTGGGCAAAAAAATCAAGGTATTT
NA TRGJP TRGV9 CALWEEIQELGKKIKVF TGTGCCTTGTGGGAGGAAATACAAGAGTTGGGCAAAAAAATCAAGGTATTT
large TRGJP TRGV9 CALWEEIGVELGKKIKVF TGTGCCTTGTGGGAAGAAATAGGTGTAGAGTTGGGCAAAAAAATCAAGGTATTT